A single sample is the source of the 13 T cell receptor beta chains below, sequenced in a study of tumor-infiltrating lymphocytes in oesophageal squamous cell carcinoma. Each CDR3 protein is one row after TCRdb ran MiXCR on the PCR reads. The table includes about 15,000 distinct CDR3 sequences, 50% detected once. Sequences were obtained from esophageal tumor tissue. The receptors here all came from a male donor with esophageal squamous cell carcinoma.

This clonotype was recorded once. This sequence joins TRBV7-3 and TRBJ2-5, with D hard to call. Germline V gene data show CDR1 as SGHTA and CDR2 as FQGTGA. Trimming shortened V by 5 bases and J by 0 bases, and 7 bases separated the two germline ends. This CDR3 has 13 residues. CDR3 in DNA: TGTGCCAGCAGCCCTGGAAACCAAGAGACCCAGTACTTC. Amino acid sequence: CASSPGNQETQYF.

The chain uses TRBV19 and TRBJ2-5; D is undetermined. V was clipped by 2 bases and J by 13 bases, with 17 bases between them. This CDR3 spans 13 amino acids. The germline V gene has CDR1 LNHDA and CDR2 SQIVND (reference sequence). CDR3 nucleotide sequence: TGTGCCAGTAGTATACGGAGCACAGATACGCGGTACTTC. It codes for CASSIRSTDTRYF.

The rearrangement links TRBV7-8 to TRBJ2-5; TRBD2 matches at 11 bases. The V gene's germline CDR1 is SGHVS and CDR2 FQNEAQ. J was trimmed by 5 bases and V by 3 bases; bases with no gene match: 2. The CDR3 sequence is 14 residues long. The CDR3 region has the DNA TGTGCCAGCAGCTTCCTAGCGGGAGGTGAGACCCAGTACTTC. Encoded protein: CASSFLAGGETQYF.

Many counts were recorded for this clonotype. The CDR3 bases are TGCGCCAGCAGCTTGGGTACAGGGCCCGTCGGGGAGACCCAGTACTTC. Its translation is CASSLGTGPVGETQYF. The chain joins TRBV5-1 to TRBJ2-5; TRBD1 is a possible D gene (6 bases). Germline V gives CDR1 SGHRS, CDR2 YFSETQ. Trimming cost V 0 bases and J 5 bases, with 17 bases left between them. The CDR3 sequence is 16 residues long. Full variable domain (rest looked up from reference TRBV5-1 and TRBJ2-5): KAGVTQTPRYLIKTRGQQVTLSCSPISGHRSVSWYQQTPGQGLQFLFEYFSETQRNKGNFPGRFSGRQFSNSRSEMNVSTLELGDSALYLCASSLGTGPVGETQYFGPGTRLLVL.

This clonotype was recorded at least ten times. The chain employs TRBV12-3 or TRBV12-4 and TRBJ2-7; 10 bases fit TRBD1. Unmatched junction bases numbered 8, after V lost 6 bases and J lost 3 bases. The CDR3 runs to 15 residues. The CDR3 DNA follows: TGTGCCAGCAGGCGGACAGGGGGTTTCAACTACGAGCAGTACTTC. It is translated as CASRRTGGFNYEQYF.

This clonotype was counted ten times or more. This clone may be a read error of a much larger clone one base away. The J gene is TRBJ2-1, the V gene TRBV6-1; TRBD2 matches 11 bases. The DNA end is a closer match to TRBJ2-7, so the J assignment may be wrong. Per germline, CDR1 MNHNS and CDR2 SASEGT. The CDR3 is 15 residues long. CDR3 amino acids: CASRPLAGVNNEQYF. CDR3 nucleotides: TGTGCCAGCAGACCACTAGCGGGAGTAAACAATGAGCAGTACTTC.

This clonotype is medium-sized by share. This rearrangement joins TRBV7-2 to TRBJ1-6; D call uncertain. Trimming stripped 2 bases from V and 10 bases from J, with 3 bases between. This CDR3 comprises 11 residues. The germline V gene has CDR1 SGHTA and CDR2 FQGNSA. DNA for the CDR3: TGTGCCAGCAGCTTATACTCACCCCTCCACTTT. Translated, it gives CASSLYSPLHF. Looking up the rest from reference TRBV7-2 and TRBJ1-6 gives the full variable domain: GAGVSQSPSNKVTEKGKDVELRCDPISGHTALYWYRQSLGQGLEFLIYFQGNSAPDKSGLPSDRFSAERTGGSVSTLTIQRTQQEDSAVYLCASSLYSPLHFGNGTRLTVT.

The J gene is TRBJ1-3, the V gene TRBV7-2; no firm D call. From germline, CDR1 is SGHTA and CDR2 FQGNSA. CDR3 size: 12 residues. The V end lost 2 bases, the J end lost 6 bases, and 5 bases lay between the germline ends. CDR3 amino acids: CASSLQLNTIYF. The CDR3 nucleotides are TGTGCCAGCAGCTTACAACTAAACACCATATATTTT.

The chain carries TRBV7-6 and TRBJ2-3; 8 positions match TRBD1. The DNA end is a closer match to TRBJ2-1, so the J assignment may be wrong. CDR3 length: 16 amino acids. Per the germline V gene, CDR1 is SGHVS and CDR2 is FNYEAQ. The CDR3 DNA is TGTGCCAGCAGCTTAGTAGCAGGGGGCTTCAACAATGAGCAGTTCTTC. Residues: CASSLVAGGFNNEQFF.

This clonotype came up many times. The chain is built from TRBV5-6 and TRBJ2-1, with TRBD2 matching 10 bases. There are 16 residues in the CDR3. Germline values: CDR1 SGHDT, CDR2 YYEEEE. V gave up 6 bases and J gave up 0 bases; unmatched junction bases: 6. CDR3 loop: CASTFPSGSSYNEQFF. The CDR3 DNA sequence: TGTGCCAGCACCTTCCCTAGCGGGAGCTCCTACAATGAGCAGTTCTTC.

This clonotype has only a few counts. V gene TRBV12-3 or TRBV12-4 combines with J gene TRBJ2-3; D is ambiguous. V lost 1 base to trimming and J lost 1 base, with 9 bases between them. The CDR3 sequence is 15 residues long. CDR3 in amino acids: CASSLVIGGTDTQYF. DNA of the CDR3: TGTGCCAGCAGTTTAGTGATTGGGGGCACAGATACGCAGTATTTT.

This clonotype was seen just once. Since no conserved phenylalanine or tryptophan closes the CDR3, a read error is the likely cause. The DNA is omitted, as the CDR3 cannot be located on it reliably, and the CDR3 follows TCRdb's listing. This sequence joins TRBV7-6 and TRBJ1-1. The germline CDR1 and CDR2 sequences are SGHVS and FNYEAQ. The CDR3 region is 18 residues in length, termini included. The CDR3 loop reads CASSPRTSGRNVEQFFGP.

The rearrangement joins TRBV11-2 to TRBJ2-7, with D maybe TRBD2 (5 bases). CDR3 size: 17 residues. Trimming stripped 3 bases from V and 7 bases from J, with 25 bases between. Looked up from germline, CDR1 is SGHAT and CDR2 is FQNNGV. This chain's CDR3 is CASSFTPSSGNYNEQYF. CDR3 DNA sequence: TGTGCCAGCAGCTTCACTCCGTCAAGCGGCAACTACAATGAGCAGTACTTC.